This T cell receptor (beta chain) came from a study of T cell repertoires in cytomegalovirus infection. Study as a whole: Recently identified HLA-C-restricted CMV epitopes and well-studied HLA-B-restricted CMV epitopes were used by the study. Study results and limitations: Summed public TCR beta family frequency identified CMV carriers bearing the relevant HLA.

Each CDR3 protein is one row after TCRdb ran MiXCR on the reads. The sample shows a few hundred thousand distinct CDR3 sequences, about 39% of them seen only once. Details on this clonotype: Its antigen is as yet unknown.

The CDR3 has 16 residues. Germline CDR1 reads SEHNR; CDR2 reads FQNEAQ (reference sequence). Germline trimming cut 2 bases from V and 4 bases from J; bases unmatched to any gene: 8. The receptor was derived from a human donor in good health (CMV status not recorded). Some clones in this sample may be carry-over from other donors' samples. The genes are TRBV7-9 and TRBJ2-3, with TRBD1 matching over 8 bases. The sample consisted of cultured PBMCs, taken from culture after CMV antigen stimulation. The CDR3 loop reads CASSLLEGQGADTQYF. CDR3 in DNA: TGTGCCAGCAGCTTATTAGAAGGACAGGGAGCAGATACGCAGTATTTT.